Considering frequency, the clone carrying this T cell receptor beta chain is medium-sized. The antigen is unknown. These data come from a study of T cell clusters in autoimmune cytopenias. Study-wide results and limits: A dominant lymphoma-associated repertoire apparently masked the cluster-lack signature in secondary cytopenia versus chronic lymphocytic leukemia.

About 37,500 genome equivalents of blood DNA were amplified for TRB. One tube held mixed TRB-A and TRB-B primer pools for touch-down PCR. For each CDR3 protein, TCRdb gives one entry from its re-call of the multiplex PCR reads, without DNA. The sample has roughly 9,000 distinct CDR3 sequences; the top ten hold 3% to 3.5%. The CDR3 length is 14 residues. The germline V gene encodes CDR1 MNHEY and CDR2 SVGEGT. The receptor's source is a human donor with an autoimmune cytopenia or autoimmune hepatitis (not recorded which). Sequences were obtained from peripheral blood. The V gene is TRBV6-2 or TRBV6-3, the J gene TRBJ1-2. CDR3 sequence: CASSYTGDSYGYTF.